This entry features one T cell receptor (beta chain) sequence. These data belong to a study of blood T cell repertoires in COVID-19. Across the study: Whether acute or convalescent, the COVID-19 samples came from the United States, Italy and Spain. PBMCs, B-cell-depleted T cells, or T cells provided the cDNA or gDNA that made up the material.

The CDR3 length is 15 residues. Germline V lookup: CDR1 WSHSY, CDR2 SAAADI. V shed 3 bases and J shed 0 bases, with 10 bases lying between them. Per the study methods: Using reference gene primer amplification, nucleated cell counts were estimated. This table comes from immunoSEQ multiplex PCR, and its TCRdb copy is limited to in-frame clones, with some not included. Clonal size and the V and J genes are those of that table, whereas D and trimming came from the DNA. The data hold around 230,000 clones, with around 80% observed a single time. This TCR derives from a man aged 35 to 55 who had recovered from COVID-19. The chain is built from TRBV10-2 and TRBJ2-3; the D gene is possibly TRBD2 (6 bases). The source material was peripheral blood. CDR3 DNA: TGCGCCAGCAGTGAAGACGGGAGAAGCACAGATACGCAGTATTTT. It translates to CASSEDGRSTDTQYF.